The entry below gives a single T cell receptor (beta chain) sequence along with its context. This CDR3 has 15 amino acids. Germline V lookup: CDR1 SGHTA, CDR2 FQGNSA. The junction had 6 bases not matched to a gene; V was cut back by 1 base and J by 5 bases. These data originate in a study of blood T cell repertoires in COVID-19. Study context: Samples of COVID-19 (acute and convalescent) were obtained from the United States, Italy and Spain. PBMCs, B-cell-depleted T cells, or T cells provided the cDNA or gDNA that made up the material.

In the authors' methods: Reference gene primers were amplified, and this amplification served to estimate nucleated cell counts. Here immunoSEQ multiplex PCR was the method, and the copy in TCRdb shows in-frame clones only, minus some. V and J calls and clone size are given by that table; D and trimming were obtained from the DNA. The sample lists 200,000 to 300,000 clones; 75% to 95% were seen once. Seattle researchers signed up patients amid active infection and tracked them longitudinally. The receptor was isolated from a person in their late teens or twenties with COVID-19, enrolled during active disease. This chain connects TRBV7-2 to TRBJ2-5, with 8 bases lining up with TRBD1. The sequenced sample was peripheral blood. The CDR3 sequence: CASSLGTGSGETQYF. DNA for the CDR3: TGTGCCAGCAGCTTAGGGACAGGGAGTGGGGAGACCCAGTACTTC.